The 20 T cell receptor beta chains given below trace back to one sample, sequenced in a study of T cells in localized non-small cell lung cancer. The protocol was immunoSEQ multiplex PCR, while the TCRdb copy is restricted to in-frame clones and leaves out a portion. The sample consists of approximately 150,000 clones, about 90% of them appearing once. Sequenced here: peripheral blood, sampled before any cancer treatment. Every receptor here comes from a female donor of 60 years or more with stage I lung adenocarcinoma.

The rearrangement joins TRBV2 to TRBJ2-5, with TRBD2 identical over 14 bases. CDR1 and CDR2 from the germline V gene are SNHLY and FYNNEI. CDR3 size: 15 residues. Trimming at V came to 6 bases and at J to 9 bases, leaving 9 bases not matched to a gene. The chain's CDR3 is CASSETGTSGRSQYF. The CDR3 region has the DNA TGTGCCAGCAGCGAAACCGGGACTAGCGGGAGATCCCAGTACTTC.

V and J are TRBV7-3 and TRBJ2-5; D may correspond to TRBD1 or TRBD2 (5 bases each). Trimming took off 2 bases at V and 4 bases at J, with 11 bases between the two ends. CDR1 SGHTA and CDR2 FQGTGA come from the germline V gene. This CDR3 comprises 14 residues. The CDR3 loop reads CASSLGAGRETQYF. CDR3 DNA sequence: TGTGCCAGCAGCTTAGGTGCAGGGAGAGAGACCCAGTACTTC.

This sequence joins TRBV9 and TRBJ2-5; D possibly matches TRBD1 or TRBD2 (5 bases each). The V end lost 4 bases, the J end lost 5 bases, and 21 bases lay between the germline ends. In germline, CDR1 is SGDLS, CDR2 YYNGEE. This CDR3 comprises 16 residues. DNA for the CDR3: TGTGCCAGCAGCCCGTCCGGGACCCCAGTTCGGGAGACCCAGTACTTC. Translated, it gives CASSPSGTPVRETQYF.

This chain uses TRBV7-9 with TRBJ2-3; no reliable D call. The CDR3 runs 13 residues. The germline gives CDR1 SEHNR, CDR2 FQNEAQ (reference sequence). V gave up 5 bases and J gave up 2 bases, with 8 bases separating them. The CDR3 sequence: CASSGRLTDTQYF. CDR3 coding DNA: TGTGCCAGCAGCGGAAGGCTCACAGATACGCAGTATTTT.

The chain combines TRBV7-9 with TRBJ2-1; D gene uncertain. This CDR3 has 18 amino acids. Per germline, CDR1 SEHNR and CDR2 FQNEAQ (reference sequence). V lost 2 bases and J lost 5, with 22 bases in between. The CDR3 coding sequence is TGTGCCAGCAGCTTACCTCAATTTGGAGTGGGCGCAGACAATGAGCAGTTCTTC. As protein: CASSLPQFGVGADNEQFF.

The DNA for the CDR3 is TGTGCCAGCTCACCCGGGACAGGGATCCGTAACACTGAAGCTTTCTTT. Its translation is CASSPGTGIRNTEAFF. The chain employs TRBV18 and TRBJ1-1; 9 nucleotides agree with TRBD1. V shed 3 bases, J shed 2 bases, and the junction held 7 bases outside the gene matches. CDR1 KGHSH and CDR2 LQKENI come from the germline V gene. The CDR3 runs 16 residues.

The chain uses TRBV7-6 and TRBJ1-1, with D unresolved. Germline CDR1 SGHVS, CDR2 FNYEAQ. V shed 1 base and J shed 5 bases, with 2 bases lying between them. The CDR3 has 11 residues. CDR3: CASSLGTEAFF. The DNA of the CDR3 is TGTGCCAGCAGCTTAGGGACTGAAGCTTTCTTT.

The chain carries TRBV29-1 and TRBJ2-3, with 7 bases that match TRBD2. CDR3 length equals 15 residues. Trimming took 3 bases from V and 4 from J; bases not matched to a gene: 10. Germline CDR1 reads SQVTM; CDR2 reads ANQGSEA. CDR3 loop: CSVEGGESKPDTQYF. CDR3 nucleotide sequence: TGCAGCGTTGAGGGGGGGGAATCGAAGCCAGATACGCAGTATTTT.

The chain employs TRBV28 and TRBJ1-2; TRBD1 matches 9 bases. This CDR3 region has 14 residues. Trimming took 3 bases from V and 8 from J; bases not matched to a gene: 7. Looked up from germline, CDR1 is MDHEN and CDR2 is SYDVKM. CDR3 nucleotide sequence: TGTGCCAGCAGTTTTACAGGGGGCGAGGGAGGCTACACCTTC. Encoded protein: CASSFTGGEGGYTF.

This chain links TRBV1 with TRBJ2-1; the D call of TRBD2 is as the table states it, not checked on the DNA. TRBV1 is recorded as a pseudogene. The CDR3 sequence is 16 residues long. CDR3 sequence reads: CTSSQEFGTSIIEQFF. CDR3 nucleotides: TGCACCAGCAGCCAAGAATTTGGGACTAGCATTATTGAGCAGTTCTTC.

V and J are TRBV18 and TRBJ2-3, with 7 bases identical to TRBD2. The CDR3 spans 17 residues. Germline CDR1 is KGHSH and CDR2 is LQKENI. The trim removed 1 base at V and 5 bases at J, leaving 12 bases unmatched. The CDR3 DNA follows: TGTGCCAGCTCACCACTACACAAACGGGAGGTTCAAGATACGCAGTATTTT. It codes for CASSPLHKREVQDTQYF. Combining the CDR3 with reference TRBV18 and TRBJ2-3 gives the whole variable domain NAGVMQNPRHLVRRRGQEARLRCSPMKGHSHVYWYRQLPEEGLKFMVYLQKENIIDESGMPKERFSAEFPKEGPSILRIQQVVRGDSAAYFCASSPLHKREVQDTQYFGPGTRLTVL.

V gene TRBV5-1 combines with J gene TRBJ2-2; possibly TRBD1 for D (6 bases). V was pared by 4 bases and J by 5 bases, with 18 bases between. CDR1 and CDR2 (germline): SGHRS, YFSETQ. The CDR3 is 16 amino acids. DNA of the CDR3: TGCGCCAGCAGCCCCGGTATTCAGGGGAAAACCGGGGAGCTGTTTTTT. Its protein product is CASSPGIQGKTGELFF. Supplemented by reference TRBV5-1 and TRBJ2-2, the full variable domain reads KAGVTQTPRYLIKTRGQQVTLSCSPISGHRSVSWYQQTPGQGLQFLFEYFSETQRNKGNFPGRFSGRQFSNSRSEMNVSTLELGDSALYLCASSPGIQGKTGELFFGEGSRLTVL.

Only a few counts were recorded for this clone. This rearrangement joins TRBV7-6 to TRBJ1-3; D ambiguous. V dropped 2 bases and J dropped 4 bases, with 6 bases sitting between them. The CDR3 has 13 residues. Germline lookup yields CDR1 SGHVS and CDR2 FNYEAQ. The CDR3 DNA reads as TGTGCCAGCAGCTTACGGCTAGGAAACACCATATATTTT. Translating gives CASSLRLGNTIYF. The full variable domain, completed using reference TRBV7-6 and TRBJ1-3, is GAGVSQSPRYKVTKRGQDVALRCDPISGHVSLYWYRQALGQGPEFLTYFNYEAQQDKSGLPNDRFSAERPEGSISTLTIQRTEQRDSAMYRCASSLRLGNTIYFGEGSWLTVV.

J is TRBJ1-5 and V is TRBV21-1; the table's D call, TRBD1, has no DNA check behind it. TRBV21-1 is classified as a pseudogene. This CDR3 contains 16 residues. The CDR3 region has the DNA TGTGCCAGCAGCAAAGCGGCTGGGACAGACAATCAGCCCCAGCATTTT. Translating it yields CASSKAAGTDNQPQHF.

J is TRBJ2-5 and V is TRBV29-1; D perhaps matches TRBD2 (5 bases). V lost 8 bases and J lost 5, with 15 bases in between. The germline gives CDR1 SQVTM, CDR2 ANQGSEA. The CDR3 runs 12 residues. CDR3 sequence (DNA): TGCAGCTTTAGTCCGGGGTACGAGACCCAGTACTTC. This encodes CSFSPGYETQYF.

V usage is TRBV5-6 and J usage is TRBJ1-3; D possibly corresponds to TRBD1 (6 bases). V lost 9 bases and J lost 0, with 13 bases in between. Germline V lookup: CDR1 SGHDT, CDR2 YYEEEE. The CDR3 spans 14 residues. CDR3 loop: CATAWGASGNTIYF. Here the CDR3 DNA reads TGTGCCACGGCCTGGGGGGCCTCTGGAAACACCATATATTTT. The full variable domain, its missing parts supplied by reference TRBV5-6 and TRBJ1-3, is DAGVTQSPTHLIKTRGQQVTLRCSPKSGHDTVSWYQQALGQGPQFIFQYYEEEERQRGNFPDRFSGHQFPNYSSELNVNALLLGDSALYLCATAWGASGNTIYFGEGSWLTVV.

CDR3 loop: CASNPDRVPGQYF. CDR3 coding DNA: TGTGCCAGCAACCCAGACAGGGTTCCTGGGCAGTACTTC. The genes are TRBV11-2 and TRBJ2-7; 7 positions agree with TRBD1. Germline trimming cut 7 bases from V and 9 bases from J; bases unmatched to any gene: 12. Germline-derived CDR1 and CDR2 are SGHAT and FQNNGV. This CDR3 is built from 13 residues.

The chain recombines TRBV18 with TRBJ2-1; 8 nucleotides align to TRBD2. The CDR3 runs to 15 residues. Looked up from germline, CDR1 is KGHSH and CDR2 is LQKENI. Trimming took 1 base from V and 3 from J; bases not matched to a gene: 2. The CDR3 loop is CASSPLLADYNEQFF. The CDR3 nucleotides are TGTGCCAGCTCACCACTACTAGCGGACTACAATGAGCAGTTCTTC.

The chain uses TRBV11-2 and TRBJ2-7; D remains unclear. Germline V CDR1 and CDR2: SGHAT, FQNNGV. This CDR3 contains 11 residues. V was shortened by 9 bases and J by 7 bases, with 13 bases between the two germline ends. CDR3 nucleotides: TGTGCCAGTACCTTTTTGGGGGAGCAGTACTTC. Protein sequence: CASTFLGEQYF.

The chain links TRBV2 to TRBJ2-7; D unresolved. This CDR3 region has 13 residues. V lost 7 bases to trimming and J lost 1 base, with 11 bases between them. Germline V gene sequence: CDR1 SNHLY, CDR2 FYNNEI. The CDR3 loop is CASKWGTSYEQYF. CDR3 nucleotide sequence: TGTGCCAGCAAGTGGGGTACATCCTACGAGCAGTACTTC.